This T cell receptor (beta chain) came from a study of cytomegalovirus exposure and HLA in healthy donors. Trimming pared 6 bases from V and 1 base from J, leaving 12 bases between. The CDR3 has 14 residues. Germline V gene sequence: CDR1 MGHRA, CDR2 YSYEKL. Researchers ran the PCR with 60 Vbeta and 13 Jbeta primers. In the authors' methods: An analysis performed later counted around 80 million unique TCR beta chains (roughly 11 million of them shared). The method was immunoSEQ multiplex PCR; TCRdb's version includes in-frame clones alone and lacks a portion of them. Clone size and V and J calls were adopted from that table, with D and trimming inferred from the DNA. Of about 130,000 clones detected, around three quarters appear once; the ten largest clones hold around 1.8%. This clone came up a few times.

V is TRBV4-1 and J is TRBJ1-1; D is possibly TRBD1 (5 bases). The clonotype was recovered from a woman aged 45-60 years in good health and CMV-seronegative. Sequenced material: PBMCs. DNA of the CDR3: TGCGCCAGCAGTCCAAGGCAGGGGAACACTGAAGCTTTCTTT. This sequence encodes CASSPRQGNTEAFF.